The clone carrying this T cell receptor beta chain was found a few times. Germline V gives CDR1 DFQATT, CDR2 SNEGSKA (reference sequence). The CDR3 has 13 amino acids. Trimming took off 5 bases at V and 6 bases at J, with 11 bases between the two ends. The sample belongs to a study of patients and donors after allogeneic stem cell transplantation. Using its own MiXCR run on the RT-PCR reads, TCRdb lists one record per CDR3 protein. The sample comprises approximately 410,000 distinct CDR3 sequences, around 16% of which are singletons, and just over 7% rests with the top ten. The V call is TRBV20-1, the J call TRBJ1-6, with no clear D. The clonotype originates from a human donor who was either an allogeneic HSCT recipient or a stem cell or donor lymphocyte infusion donor (not recorded which). It is not recorded whose cells these are; they may come from a transplant donor. The specimen was blood, either unsorted or a sorted T cell fraction (not recorded which). Written as DNA, the CDR3 is TGCAGTGCTCGCTATTCCGGTAATTCACCCCTCCACTTT. It translates to CSARYSGNSPLHF.